This T cell receptor (beta chain) was recovered during a study of cytomegalovirus exposure and HLA in healthy donors. Points from the study as a whole: Most TCR sequences proved rare, with some public TCRs found in many donors. The finding came from a later analysis; first-cohort TCR clusters tended to co-occur in the roughly 120 validation repertoires.

Germline CDR1 and CDR2: SGDLS and YYNGEE. This CDR3 has 15 residues. The V and J ends lost 0 bases and 1 base respectively, with 11 bases between them. As regards this clone: Its antigen is currently unknown.

Libraries were prepared by immunoSEQ multiplex PCR; TCRdb keeps only in-frame clonotypes and omits some of them. The table has approximately 150,000 clones, 80% to 95% seen once. The sequenced material came from PBMCs. The genes are TRBV9 and TRBJ2-7; D is uncertain. This TCR was recovered from a man between 18 and 35 years old in good health and CMV-seronegative. The CDR3 coding sequence is TGTGCCAGCAGCGTAGTGGCAGAAGCGTCCTACGAGCAGTACTTC. Amino acids: CASSVVAEASYEQYF.